Listed here is a single TCR beta chain. Which antigen it targets is not known. No clone much larger than this one lies a single base away; base qualities are absent. Library creation used the immunoSEQ multiplex PCR assay. For the multiplex PCR, a mixture combining 60 forward primers for TCR Vbeta segments and 13 reverse primers for TCR Jbeta segments was used. Amplification of the CDR3 region of rearranged TCR beta genes was performed with a multiplex PCR assay on genomic DNA. The amplified TCR beta libraries were sequenced on the Illumina HiSeq System as 87-base-pair reads. For the original study's pipeline: A later analysis counted tens of millions of unique TCR beta chains across the 670 or so repertoires, and roughly 10 million of these chains were shared by at least two donors. A nearest-neighbor algorithm error-corrected the raw reads and collapsed the reads into unique sequences, merging closely related sequences to remove PCR and sequencing errors. V, D and J gene segments were assigned by aligning CDR3 sequences to IMGT reference sequences. For a sequence to be retained, a match of at least six nucleotides to both a V gene segment and a J gene segment was required. Rearrangements were classified as productive when the CDR3 lacked stop codons and remained in frame with V and J, and all other rearrangements were classified as non-productive. Following IMGT convention, CDR3 was defined as the stretch from the second conserved V-encoded cysteine up to the conserved J-encoded phenylalanine. The earlier analysis of around 640 of the donors excluded sequences that lacked an unambiguous match to a single V gene segment. An earlier analysis of about 600 of the donors called V segments functional above 56.7% productive rearrangements and segregating when the between-donor standard deviation exceeded 5%. A statistical classification framework was built to diagnose cytomegalovirus status from the catalog of TCR beta chain sequences. In a later analysis, V and J genes were assigned by comparing TCR nucleotide sequences against IMGT/GENE-DB human TR gene sequences. Using the TCRdist pipeline, a later analysis assigned CDR3 sequences along with most-parsimonious VDJ recombination scenarios. In a later analysis, every TCR beta chain was defined by the combination of its CDR3 amino acid sequence and its V-gene family, and reads without a unique V-gene family were dropped. In a later analysis, approximately 640 highly shared, low-generation-probability nucleotide sequences were removed to address suspected cross-contamination and a sequencing artifact. In a later analysis, a clonal expansion index for each public chain was calculated from normalized within-repertoire ranks of inferred template counts. Generation probabilities in a later analysis came from a VDJ recombination model fitted to out-of-frame rearrangements, and those results were checked against IGoR. In a later analysis, hypergeometric tests were used to score TCR-TCR, TCR-HLA and TCR-CMV co-occurrence, with a repertoire-size bias correction applied to TCR pairs. To estimate false discovery rates, a later analysis permuted the HLA or CMV assignments 20 times. In a later analysis, co-occurring TCRs were grouped using DBSCAN, and TCRdist sequence similarity was added for clustering within HLA-allele-positive subsets. Repertoires with fewer than 30,000 or more than 120,000 public chains were left out of co-occurrence clustering, as were about five repertoires with anomalous nucleotide sharing. Entries here come from immuneACCESS through TCRdb and include only in-frame sequences with V and J called. Some clones fail to appear in such tables; in the studies checked, an unresolved V gene covers under half of the shortfall, and the cause of the remainder is unknown. Clone size and the V and J calls come from that table; the DNA yielded D and trimming. Recorded for this sample are 150,000 to 200,000 clones; 70% to 80% of them occurred a single time. 1.3% of the sample rests with the top ten.

Taken from cysteine to phenylalanine, the CDR3 has 13 residues. Just the 39-base CDR3 DNA is kept, in frame starting at base 1. V drops 7 bases and J drops 0 bases, leaving 9 bases in between. Sequences SQVTM (CDR1) and ANQGSEA (CDR2) are obtained from the germline V gene. These data are taken from a study of cytomegalovirus exposure and HLA in healthy donors (dated by TCRdb to about 2017). For the wider study: An earlier analysis of some 600 of the donors reported approximately 280 Gb of sequence data and around 120 million unique TCR beta sequences obtained from about 179 million T cells. Both class I and class II loci were covered by HLA typing, at four-digit resolution. The aim of the study was to test whether cataloging public T cell receptors could identify signatures of past pathogen exposure. The number of typed donors differed by locus: roughly 620-630 for A, B, C, DRB1 and DQB1; some 540 for DQA1; over 600 for DPA1; and roughly 490 for DPB1. Roughly 300 gigabases of sequencing data and approximately 80 million unique TCR sequences were included in an early release covering about 700 HLA-typed donors. In the later analysis, no new phenotypic data were used to find candidate immune exposures; instead, reliance was placed on TCR beta sequences and their occurrence across donors. To predict cytomegalovirus infection status, the study combined high-throughput TCR immunosequencing, statistical association of individual TCRs with disease status, and machine learning. Every discovery cohort repertoire had been produced on one sequencing platform. To decide whether each TCR beta V gene segment behaved as functional or pseudogenic, an earlier analysis of some 600 of the donors relied on high-throughput TCR beta sequencing. The T cell repertoires of roughly 660 subjects were profiled by immunosequencing and related to cytomegalovirus serostatus. Among the roughly 400 genotyped donors, under 90% belonged to the genetic ancestry cluster associated with self-reported Caucasian donors. A later genetic analysis took genome-wide SNP genotypes for about 65% of the 666 donors and used that subset as a discovery cohort. Donor age, sex, ethnicity and CMV serostatus were compiled together with the repertoire data. A separate validation cohort of 100 to 150 different subjects was used in addition to the approximately 700-subject first cohort. A handful of DR-DQ haplotypes were handled as single units for association and clustering because linkage in the cohort was strong. A later analysis re-analyzed previously published TCR beta repertoires from 666 donors and added high-resolution HLA genotyping to study TCR occurrence patterns. Across approximately 400 genotyped donors of the cohort, an average of roughly 250,000 unique TCR beta nucleotide sequences per donor were sequenced, and roughly a sixth of those sequences were non-productive.

The cohort was made up of approximately 670 healthy bone marrow donors. At the time of sampling, all cohort members were nominally healthy, though unrecorded immune exposures were likely present. The donor tested CMV seronegative, placing the donor among the approximately 360 seronegative members of the cohort. A peripheral blood sample was collected from each donor, and TCR beta sequencing was performed on peripheral blood mononuclear cells. Genomic DNA was extracted from the blood cell samples with the Qiagen DNeasy Blood Extraction Kit. Points the paper makes about the study in general: In vitro tests confirmed that three of the cytomegalovirus-associated TCR beta chains recognize cytomegalovirus antigens. The presence/absence analyses assumed that sequencing depth was roughly uniform across donors, and that assumption may not be true. In a later analysis, HLA-associated TCR beta chains showed more clonal expansion and lower generation probabilities than non-associated chains that were equally common. A later genetic analysis reported fewer N-insertions in productive TCRs among donors in an Asian-associated ancestry cluster than the approximately 700-donor mean. According to a later analysis, most CMV-associated TCR beta chains appeared to be HLA-restricted, and the HLA associations seemed to be driven largely by CMV exposure. Only TCR beta chains were sequenced in this cohort, and the absence of alpha or paired-chain data limited detectable features. The classifier was reported to diagnose cytomegalovirus status with high specificity and sensitivity in both the original cohort and the validation cohort. Linkage disequilibrium might explain the correlated functional status among segregating V segments, but an unknown experimental factor could not be excluded. The only immune exposure information available for the cohort was CMV serostatus. According to a later analysis, TCR association rates differed among HLA loci, with DRB1 alleles showing the most associated TCRs and HLA-C alleles showing the fewest. A later analysis associated 15,000 to 20,000 TCR beta sequences with specific HLA alleles at a false discovery rate of 0.05. Several of the top co-occurrence clusters appeared to be linked to parvovirus B19, influenza, CMV and Epstein-Barr virus, according to a later analysis. Because counts were too low, about 17 rarely observed V segments, including chromosome 9 orphons, were excluded from the earlier analysis of some 590 of the donors. The study listed approximately 160 TCR beta chains as associated with cytomegalovirus. An earlier analysis of approximately 590 of the donors showed that most TCR beta V segments appeared in productive rearrangements either about 87% or about 30% of the time, which broadly matched IMGT annotations. An association between a missense DCLRE1C variant and V-gene and J-gene trimming of TCR beta chains was found in a later genetic analysis and replicated in an independent cohort. A further reported finding was that TCR beta sequences accurately predicted the HLA-A and HLA-B alleles for most subjects in the first cohort. The sequencing pipeline was judged likely to have produced a cluster of highly shared sequence variants as a technical artifact. Across donors, most TCR sequences were observed very rarely, whereas some public TCRs were present in many individuals. Some IMGT-functional V segments, including TRBV6-2 and TRBV6-3, could not be told apart with the 87-base-pair reads, so those segments were excluded. It was suggested by the authors that the approach could potentially be generalized to other disease states and immunological phenotypes. Assigning TCR associations to individual alleles was difficult when HLA alleles, especially DR and DQ, strongly co-occurred. HLA typing was unavailable for some donors at each locus, so association tests used only the typed subset.

Sequences were obtained from PBMCs. The source of this sequence is a young man in good health and CMV-seronegative. The chain is assembled from TRBV29-1 and TRBJ1-4; TRBD1 is perhaps the D gene, given 5 matching bases. The nucleotide sequence reads as follows: TGCAGCGCAAGACAGACAACTAATGAAAAACTGTTTTTT. Its amino acids are CSARQTTNEKLFF. The full variable domain, completed from the reference TRBV29-1 and TRBJ1-4 proteins outside the CDR3, reads SAVISQKPSRDICQRGTSLTIQCQVDSQVTMMFWYRQQPGQSLTLIATANQGSEATYESGFVIDKFPISRPNLTFSTLTVSNMSPEDSSIYLCSARQTTNEKLFFGSGTQLSVL.